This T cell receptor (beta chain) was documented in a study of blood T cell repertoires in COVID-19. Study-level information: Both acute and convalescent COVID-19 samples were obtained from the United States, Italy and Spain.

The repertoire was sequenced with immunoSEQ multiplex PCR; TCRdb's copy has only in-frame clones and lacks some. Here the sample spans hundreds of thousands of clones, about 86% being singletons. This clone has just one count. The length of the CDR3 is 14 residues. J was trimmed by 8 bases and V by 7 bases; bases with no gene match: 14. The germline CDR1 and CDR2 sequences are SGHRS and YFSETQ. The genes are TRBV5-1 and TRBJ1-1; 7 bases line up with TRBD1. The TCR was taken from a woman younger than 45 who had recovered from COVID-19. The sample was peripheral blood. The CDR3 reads CASRRDSVDNEAFF. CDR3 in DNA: TGCGCCAGCCGAAGGGACAGCGTAGATAACGAAGCTTTCTTT.